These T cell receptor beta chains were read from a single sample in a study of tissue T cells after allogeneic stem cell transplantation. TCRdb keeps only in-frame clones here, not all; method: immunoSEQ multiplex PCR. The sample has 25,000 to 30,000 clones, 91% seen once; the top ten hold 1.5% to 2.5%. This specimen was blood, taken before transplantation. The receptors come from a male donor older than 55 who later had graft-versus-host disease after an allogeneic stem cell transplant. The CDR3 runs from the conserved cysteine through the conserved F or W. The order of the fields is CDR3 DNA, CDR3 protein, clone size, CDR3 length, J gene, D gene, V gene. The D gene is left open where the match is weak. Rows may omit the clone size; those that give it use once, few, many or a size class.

CDR3 DNA: TGTGCCTGGAGTTCCGGGACAGGGTTCGAAAAACTGTTTTTT; CDR3 protein: CAWSSGTGFEKLFF; clone size: once; CDR3 length: 14; J gene: TRBJ1-4; D gene: TRBD1; V gene: TRBV30
CDR3 DNA: TGTGCCAGCAGCTTAGACGGGGTGGGGACTGAAGCTTTCTTT; CDR3 protein: CASSLDGVGTEAFF; clone size: few; CDR3 length: 14; J gene: TRBJ1-1; D gene: NA; V gene: TRBV11-3
CDR3 DNA: TGCGCCAGTCAGCTGTCTCTGGGTACCGGGGAGCTGTTTTTT; CDR3 protein: CASQLSLGTGELFF; clone size: NA; CDR3 length: 14; J gene: TRBJ2-2; D gene: NA; V gene: TRBV5-1
CDR3 DNA: TGTGCCAGCAGCCCGGACAGGGGACAGCCCCAGCATTTT; CDR3 protein: CASSPDRGQPQHF; clone size: NA; CDR3 length: 13; J gene: TRBJ1-5; D gene: TRBD1; V gene: TRBV7-8
CDR3 DNA: TGTGCCAGCAGTAGGCAGGGGGGGAGTTACTACGAGCAGTACTTC; CDR3 protein: CASSRQGGSYYEQYF; clone size: NA; CDR3 length: 15; J gene: TRBJ2-7; D gene: NA; V gene: TRBV2
CDR3 DNA: TGTGCCTGGAGGCATCTAGGCTCACCTAATCAGCCCCAGCATTTT; CDR3 protein: CAWRHLGSPNQPQHF; clone size: NA; CDR3 length: 15; J gene: TRBJ1-5; D gene: NA; V gene: TRBV30
CDR3 DNA: TGTGCCTGGAGTTCCTCTCGGGCCAACGTCCTGACTTTC; CDR3 protein: CAWSSSRANVLTF; clone size: NA; CDR3 length: 13; J gene: TRBJ2-6; D gene: NA; V gene: TRBV30
CDR3 DNA: TGTGCCAGCACGGGGGATTCCTACGAGCAGTACTTC; CDR3 protein: CASTGDSYEQYF; clone size: NA; CDR3 length: 12; J gene: TRBJ2-7; D gene: NA; V gene: TRBV2
CDR3 DNA: TGTGCCAGCAGCCAAGATAGTAACGCAGTGTATAATTCACCCCTCCACTTT; CDR3 protein: CASSQDSNAVYNSPLHF; clone size: NA; CDR3 length: 17; J gene: TRBJ1-6; D gene: NA; V gene: TRBV4-2
CDR3 DNA: TGTGCCAGCAGCTTAGCCGACAGAGGGGAGACCCAGTACTTC; CDR3 protein: CASSLADRGETQYF; clone size: NA; CDR3 length: 14; J gene: TRBJ2-5; D gene: NA; V gene: TRBV7-8
CDR3 DNA: TGTGCCTGGAGTGTAAGGTGGGGGGGACAGCCCTCCTACGAGCAGTACTTC; CDR3 protein: CAWSVRWGGQPSYEQYF; clone size: NA; CDR3 length: 17; J gene: TRBJ2-7; D gene: NA; V gene: TRBV30
CDR3 DNA: TGCGCCAGCAGCCACGGTCGGGACAGGGAAGATGAGCAGTTCTTC; CDR3 protein: CASSHGRDREDEQFF; clone size: NA; CDR3 length: 15; J gene: TRBJ2-1; D gene: TRBD1; V gene: TRBV4-3
CDR3 DNA: TGTGCCAGCGTCGGTCTCCGTCCCTACGAGCAGTACTTC; CDR3 protein: CASVGLRPYEQYF; clone size: NA; CDR3 length: 13; J gene: TRBJ2-7; D gene: NA; V gene: TRBV6-5
CDR3 DNA: TGTGCCATCAGTGTTCGGGGGGCTGCAGAGACCCAGTACTTC; CDR3 protein: CAISVRGAAETQYF; clone size: NA; CDR3 length: 14; J gene: TRBJ2-5; D gene: NA; V gene: TRBV10-3
CDR3 DNA: TGCGCCAGCACCGAACAGGGGTACTATGGCTACACCTTC; CDR3 protein: CASTEQGYYGYTF; clone size: NA; CDR3 length: 13; J gene: TRBJ1-2; D gene: TRBD1; V gene: TRBV5-1
CDR3 DNA: TGTGCCAGCTCACCGAACTACGGCGATGAGCAGTTCTTC; CDR3 protein: CASSPNYGDEQFF; clone size: NA; CDR3 length: 13; J gene: TRBJ2-1; D gene: NA; V gene: TRBV18
CDR3 DNA: TGTGCCATCGGGGGGGCTCGGACAGGGATTCGGGAAAACCAAGAGACCCAGTACTTC; CDR3 protein: CAIGGARTGIRENQETQYF; clone size: NA; CDR3 length: 19; J gene: TRBJ2-5; D gene: NA; V gene: TRBV10-3
CDR3 DNA: TGTGCCAGTTCGGGACAGGGGGCAGATACGCAGTATTTT; CDR3 protein: CASSGQGADTQYF; clone size: NA; CDR3 length: 13; J gene: TRBJ2-3; D gene: TRBD1; V gene: TRBV19
CDR3 DNA: TGTGCCAGCACCAATACAGGGATAGAGACGCAGTATTTT; CDR3 protein: CASTNTGIETQYF; clone size: NA; CDR3 length: 13; J gene: TRBJ2-3; D gene: NA; V gene: TRBV6-5
CDR3 DNA: TGTGCCAGCACCGCCAAAACGTGGCAGGGTGAAGGCTACACCTTC; CDR3 protein: CASTAKTWQGEGYTF; clone size: NA; CDR3 length: 15; J gene: TRBJ1-2; D gene: NA; V gene: TRBV3-1/TRBV3-2
CDR3 DNA: TGTGCCAGCAGTGTAGGGGGGGGCTATGGCTACACCTTC; CDR3 protein: CASSVGGGYGYTF; clone size: NA; CDR3 length: 13; J gene: TRBJ1-2; D gene: NA; V gene: TRBV5-4
CDR3 DNA: TGTGCCAGCAGCCATGTGGCGGCGAACACTGAAGCTTTCTTT; CDR3 protein: CASSHVAANTEAFF; clone size: NA; CDR3 length: 14; J gene: TRBJ1-1; D gene: NA; V gene: TRBV3-1/TRBV3-2
CDR3 DNA: TGCGCCAGCAGCTTGGAAGGCAGACTCAATGAGCAGTTCTTC; CDR3 protein: CASSLEGRLNEQFF; clone size: NA; CDR3 length: 14; J gene: TRBJ2-1; D gene: NA; V gene: TRBV5-1
CDR3 DNA: TGTGCCAGCAGTGAAAACGCAGGGGCCGAGCAGTACTTC; CDR3 protein: CASSENAGAEQYF; clone size: NA; CDR3 length: 13; J gene: TRBJ2-7; D gene: NA; V gene: TRBV6-1
CDR3 DNA: TGTGCCAGCTCACCACCGCTCGGGGCCTCTGGAAACACCATATATTTT; CDR3 protein: CASSPPLGASGNTIYF; clone size: NA; CDR3 length: 16; J gene: TRBJ1-3; D gene: NA; V gene: TRBV18
CDR3 DNA: TGCGCCAGCAGCCCTCGGACAGGGTTGAACACTGAAGCTTTCTTT; CDR3 protein: CASSPRTGLNTEAFF; clone size: NA; CDR3 length: 15; J gene: TRBJ1-1; D gene: TRBD1; V gene: TRBV5-1